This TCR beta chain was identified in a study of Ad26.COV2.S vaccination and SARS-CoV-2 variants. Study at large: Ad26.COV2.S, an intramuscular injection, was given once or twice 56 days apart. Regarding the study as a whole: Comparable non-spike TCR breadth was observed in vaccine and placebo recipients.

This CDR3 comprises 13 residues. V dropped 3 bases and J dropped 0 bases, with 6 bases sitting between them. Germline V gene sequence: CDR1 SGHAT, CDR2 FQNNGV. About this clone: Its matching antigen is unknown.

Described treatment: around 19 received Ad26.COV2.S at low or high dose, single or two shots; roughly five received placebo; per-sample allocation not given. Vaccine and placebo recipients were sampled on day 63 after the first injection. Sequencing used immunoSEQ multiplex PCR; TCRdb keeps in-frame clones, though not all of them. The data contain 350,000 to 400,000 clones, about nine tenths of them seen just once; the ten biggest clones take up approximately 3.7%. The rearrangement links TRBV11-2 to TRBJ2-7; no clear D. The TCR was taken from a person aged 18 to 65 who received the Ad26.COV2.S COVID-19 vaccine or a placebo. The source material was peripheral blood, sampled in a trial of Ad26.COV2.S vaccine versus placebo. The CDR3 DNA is TGTGCCAGCAGCTTGGCCAGCTCCTACGAGCAGTACTTC. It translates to CASSLASSYEQYF.